Below, 25 T cell receptor beta chains from the same sample are listed, as sequenced in a study of Ad26.COV2.S vaccination and SARS-CoV-2 variants. Libraries were prepared by immunoSEQ multiplex PCR; TCRdb keeps only in-frame clonotypes and omits some of them. Counted here are about 380,000 clones, about four fifths occurring once; the ten biggest clones make up approximately 7.8%. The treatment: roughly 18 received Ad26.COV2.S at low or high dose, single or two shots; roughly five received placebo; per-sample allocation not given. Vaccine and placebo recipients were sampled on day 63 after the first injection. The sequenced sample was peripheral blood, obtained in a trial of Ad26.COV2.S vaccine versus placebo. The receptors stem from a person aged 18-65 years who received the Ad26.COV2.S COVID-19 vaccine or a placebo.

The sample holds a few counts of this clone. The chain has TRBV9 and TRBJ2-2, with TRBD1 identical over 11 bases. CDR3 size: 16 residues. Germline CDR1 is SGDLS and CDR2 is YYNGEE. The V gene end was trimmed by 2 bases and the J gene end by 3 bases; junction bases not matched to a gene: 3. The DNA for the CDR3 is TGTGCCAGCAGCGTCGGGACAGGGGGGGACACCGGGGAGCTGTTTTTT. It specifies CASSVGTGGDTGELFF.

This rearrangement joins TRBV6-5 to TRBJ1-2; maybe TRBD1 (6 bases). V lost 6 bases and J 5 bases, leaving 10 bases between the germline ends. The CDR3 runs 12 residues. Looked up from germline, CDR1 is MNHEY and CDR2 is SVGAGI. The DNA for the CDR3 is TGTGCCAGCAGGAGGACAGATTATGGCTACACCTTC. This codes for CASRRTDYGYTF.

The rearrangement uses TRBV7-9 and TRBJ1-2; 9 bases fit TRBD1. V lost 8 bases to trimming and J lost 10 bases; unmatched junction nucleotides: 11. Per the germline V gene, CDR1 is SEHNR and CDR2 is FQNEAQ (reference sequence). This CDR3 has 13 amino acids. CDR3 nucleotide sequence: TGTGCCAGCGGGGAGGGGGACAGGGAAGACTACACCTTC. Translating it yields CASGEGDREDYTF.

The chain uses TRBV6-1 and TRBJ2-3, with 12 nucleotides matching TRBD2. Per the germline V gene, CDR1 is MNHNS and CDR2 is SASEGT. V gave up 2 bases and J gave up 2 bases; unmatched junction bases: 5. The CDR3 covers 17 residues. In nucleotides, the CDR3 is TGTGCCAGCAGTGAACACGGACTAGCGGGGACCACAGATACGCAGTATTTT. Translation: CASSEHGLAGTTDTQYF.

This rearrangement joins TRBV7-4 to TRBJ2-1, with 8 bases fitting TRBD1. Trimming cost V 3 bases and J 14 bases; bases outside gene matches: 6. Germline-derived CDR1 and CDR2 are SGHVT and SQSDAQ. The CDR3 consists of 12 residues. CDR3 DNA sequence: TGTGCCAGCAGCTTCAGGGGGCTAAGGGAGTTCTTC. Its protein is CASSFRGLREFF.

J is TRBJ1-4 and V is TRBV3-1 (or the pseudogene TRBV3-2); no clear D. The length of the CDR3 is 12 residues. CDR1 and CDR2 (germline): LGHDT, YNNKEL (reference sequence). The V end was cut by 3 bases, the J end by 3 bases, with 2 bases between. The CDR3 bases are TGTGCCAGCAGCCAGGCTAATGAAAAACTGTTTTTT. It specifies CASSQANEKLFF.

The chain couples TRBV7-9 to TRBJ2-7, with unresolved D. CDR3 length: 14 amino acids. Trimming removed 2 bases from V and 1 base from J, with 9 bases in between. In germline, CDR1 is SEHNR, CDR2 FQNEAQ (reference sequence). Here the CDR3 reads CASSLFDSSYEQYF. The CDR3 region has the DNA TGTGCCAGCAGCTTATTCGACTCGTCCTACGAGCAGTACTTC.

V usage is TRBV5-6 and J usage is TRBJ2-7; D may be TRBD2 (6 bases). The V gene lost 0 bases and the J gene lost 3 bases, with 10 bases spanning the gap. The CDR3 consists of 14 residues. Germline V lookup: CDR1 SGHDT, CDR2 YYEEEE. The DNA of the CDR3 is TGTGCCAGCAGCTTGGCTTGGGGGGTCTACGAGCAGTACTTC. This gives the protein CASSLAWGVYEQYF.

This chain joins TRBV6-2 or TRBV6-3 and TRBJ2-7; the D is unclear. CDR1 is MNHEY and CDR2 is SVGEGT in the germline V gene. With 0 bases removed from V and 4 bases from J, the gap between germline ends came to 7 bases. The CDR3 has 13 amino acids. In DNA form, the CDR3 reads TGTGCCAGCAGTTACTCCATGGGGTACGAGCAGTACTTC. Translating gives CASSYSMGYEQYF.

The rearrangement uses TRBV29-1 and TRBJ1-2; D unclear. Germline V gene lookup returns CDR1 SQVTM and CDR2 ANQGSEA. This CDR3 spans 13 amino acids. V shed 6 bases and J shed 7 bases, with 18 bases lying between them. The CDR3 nucleotides are TGCAGCGTCGATCCGTCCGGTACCATTGGCTACACCTTC. Protein: CSVDPSGTIGYTF. Looking up the rest from reference TRBV29-1 and TRBJ1-2 gives the full variable domain: SAVISQKPSRDICQRGTSLTIQCQVDSQVTMMFWYRQQPGQSLTLIATANQGSEATYESGFVIDKFPISRPNLTFSTLTVSNMSPEDSSIYLCSVDPSGTIGYTFGSGTRLTVV.

The gene calls are TRBV21-1 and TRBJ2-5; the tabulated D call, TRBD2, remains unverified against the DNA. TRBV21-1 is noted as a pseudogene. The CDR3 totals 18 residues. CDR3 nucleotides: TGTGCCAGCAGCAAAAATAAATCGAGGAGGAAAGAGAGAGAGACCCAGTACTTC. It codes for CASSKNKSRRKERETQYF.

The genes are TRBV5-1 and TRBJ2-1; the D gene is possibly TRBD2 (6 bases). This CDR3 contains 12 residues. Trimming took 0 bases from V and 14 from J, leaving 12 bases between them. The germline V gene has CDR1 SGHRS and CDR2 YFSETQ. CDR3: CASSLGDSEEFF. The CDR3, as DNA: TGCGCCAGCAGCTTGGGGGACTCCGAGGAGTTCTTC.

This clone was observed once. V and J are TRBV5-4 and TRBJ2-1; D is unclear. The V end lost 0 bases, the J end lost 8 bases, and 12 bases lay between the germline ends. Germline-derived CDR1 and CDR2 are SGHNT and YYREEE (reference sequence). The length of the CDR3 is 14 residues. This CDR3 reads CASSLGLLPDEQFF. The CDR3 nucleotides read TGTGCCAGCAGCTTGGGCCTACTCCCCGATGAGCAGTTCTTC.

The chain uses TRBV7-3 and TRBJ1-1; a weak D match, TRBD1 (5 bases). The CDR3 spans 13 residues. The V end was cut by 3 bases, the J end by 5 bases, with 10 bases between. Looked up from germline, CDR1 is SGHTA and CDR2 is FQGTGA. CDR3 loop: CASSFAPGTEAFF. In DNA form, the CDR3 reads TGTGCCAGCAGCTTTGCGCCAGGGACTGAAGCTTTCTTT.

About this clone itself: The sample holds other DNA sequences that translate to the same CDR3. This sequence joins TRBV12-3 or TRBV12-4 and TRBJ1-1; D is unresolved. The CDR3 runs to 13 residues. The V end lost 1 base, the J end lost 1 base, and 4 bases lay between the germline ends. For the CDR3, the DNA is TGTGCCAGCAGTTTAGGACGGAACACTGAAGCTTTCTTT. Translating it yields CASSLGRNTEAFF.

The genes are TRBV14 and TRBJ1-1; D is perhaps TRBD1 (5 bases). Germline V gene sequence: CDR1 SGHDN, CDR2 FVKESK. The CDR3 contains 13 residues. The ends were cut back, 4 bases at V and 5 bases at J, with 11 bases in the middle. The CDR3 DNA is TGTGCCAGCAGCCCAGGGATTTTGACTGAAGCTTTCTTT. The encoded protein is CASSPGILTEAFF.

The rearrangement uses TRBV7-8 and TRBJ2-3, with a tentative D call TRBD1 (6 bases). In germline, CDR1 is SGHVS, CDR2 FQNEAQ. Trimming pared 7 bases from V and 7 bases from J, leaving 18 bases between. The length of the CDR3 is 14 residues. The CDR3 nucleotides are TGTGCCAGCACAGAGCGGACCAGGGGAAATACGCAGTATTTT. Its translation: CASTERTRGNTQYF.

The chain uses TRBV10-1 and TRBJ2-3, with TRBD2 as a possible D gene (6 bases). V was trimmed by 1 base and J by 5 bases, leaving 13 bases between them. Germline V gene data show CDR1 as WNHNN and CDR2 as SYGVQD (reference sequence). This CDR3 has 15 amino acids. The CDR3 reads CASSEYGRGRDTQYF. In DNA, the CDR3 is TGCGCCAGCAGTGAGTACGGGAGAGGAAGAGATACGCAGTATTTT.

This chain uses TRBV3-1 (or the pseudogene TRBV3-2) with TRBJ2-1; 8 nucleotides line up with TRBD2. CDR3 size: 12 residues. From germline, CDR1 is LGHDT and CDR2 YNNKEL (reference sequence). With V trimmed by 7 bases and J by 10 bases, 6 bases remained unmatched. The DNA of the CDR3 is TGTGCCAGCACTTCAAGGACTAGCGAGCAGTTCTTC. Amino acid sequence: CASTSRTSEQFF.

This CDR3 reads CASSLRLGDTQYF. The CDR3 bases are TGTGCCAGCAGTTTAAGACTGGGAGATACGCAGTATTTT. The chain couples TRBV6-2 or TRBV6-3 to TRBJ2-3; D remains ambiguous. This CDR3 comprises 13 residues. The V and J ends lost 4 bases and 5 bases respectively, with 10 bases between them. Germline CDR1 MNHEY, CDR2 SVGEGT.

This chain uses TRBV29-1 with TRBJ2-7, with D tentatively TRBD1 (6 bases). From germline, CDR1 is SQVTM and CDR2 ANQGSEA. The V end was cut by 3 bases, the J end by 0 bases, with 6 bases between. This CDR3 has 12 amino acids. The CDR3 is CSVEDSSYEQYF. The CDR3 DNA reads TGCAGCGTTGAGGACAGCTCCTACGAGCAGTACTTC.

The rearrangement links TRBV12-3 or TRBV12-4 to TRBJ1-1; D may be TRBD1 (5 bases). The CDR3 has 12 residues. V dropped 6 bases and J dropped 8 bases, with 13 bases sitting between them. The CDR3 DNA sequence: TGTGCCAGCAGCCCTTCCCGACAGGAAGCTTTCTTT. This translates into CASSPSRQEAFF.

The J gene is TRBJ1-1, the V gene TRBV5-1; tentatively, D is TRBD1 (5 bases). Germline V gene data show CDR1 as SGHRS and CDR2 as YFSETQ. V was cut by 0 bases and J by 2 bases, with 8 bases left in between. The CDR3 runs 14 residues. CDR3 residues: CASSLDGANTEAFF. In DNA, the CDR3 is TGCGCCAGCAGCTTGGACGGGGCCAACACTGAAGCTTTCTTT.

The V call is TRBV6-1, the J call TRBJ1-2; D unresolved. Germline assignment: CDR1 MNHNS and CDR2 SASEGT. Trimming cost V 0 bases and J 3 bases, with 2 bases left between them. This CDR3 has 12 amino acids. The CDR3, as DNA: TGTGCCAGCAGTGAAGCGTACTATGGCTACACCTTC. Residues: CASSEAYYGYTF.

This chain links TRBV20-1 with TRBJ2-5; 13 nucleotides match TRBD2. The CDR3 is 18 amino acids. V dropped 3 bases and J dropped 2; count of bases not matched to a gene: 12. From germline, CDR1 is DFQATT and CDR2 SNEGSKA (reference sequence). The CDR3 coding sequence is TGCAGTGCTAGTGGGGCACTAGCGGGAGGGGGGGTACAAGAGACCCAGTACTTC. It specifies CSASGALAGGGVQETQYF.